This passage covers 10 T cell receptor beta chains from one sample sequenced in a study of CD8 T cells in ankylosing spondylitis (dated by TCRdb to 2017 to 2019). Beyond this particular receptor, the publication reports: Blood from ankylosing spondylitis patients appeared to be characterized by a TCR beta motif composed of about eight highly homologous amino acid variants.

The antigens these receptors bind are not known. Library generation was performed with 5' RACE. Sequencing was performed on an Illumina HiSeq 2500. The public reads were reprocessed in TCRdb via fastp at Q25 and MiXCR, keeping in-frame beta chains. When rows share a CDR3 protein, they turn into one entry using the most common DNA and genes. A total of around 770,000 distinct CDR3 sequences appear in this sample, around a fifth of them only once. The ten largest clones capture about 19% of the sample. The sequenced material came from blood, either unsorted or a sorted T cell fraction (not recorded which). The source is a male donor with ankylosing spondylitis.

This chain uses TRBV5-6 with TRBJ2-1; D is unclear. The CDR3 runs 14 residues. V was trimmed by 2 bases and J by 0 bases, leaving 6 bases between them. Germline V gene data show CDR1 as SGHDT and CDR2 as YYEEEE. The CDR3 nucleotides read TGTGCCAGCAGCTTCGGCGCCTCCTACAATGAGCAGTTCTTC. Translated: CASSFGASYNEQFF.

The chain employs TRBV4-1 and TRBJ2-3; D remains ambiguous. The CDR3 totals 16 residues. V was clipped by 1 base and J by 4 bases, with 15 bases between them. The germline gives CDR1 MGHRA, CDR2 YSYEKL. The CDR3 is CASSQGPSAEADTQYF. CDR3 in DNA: TGCGCCAGCAGCCAAGGCCCTTCCGCCGAGGCAGATACGCAGTATTTT.

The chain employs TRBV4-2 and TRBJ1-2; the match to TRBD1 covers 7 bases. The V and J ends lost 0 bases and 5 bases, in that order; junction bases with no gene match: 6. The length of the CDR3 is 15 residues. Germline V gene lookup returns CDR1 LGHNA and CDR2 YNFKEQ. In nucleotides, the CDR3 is TGTGCCAGCAGCCAAGATTTAGGGACAGATTATGGCTACACCTTC. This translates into CASSQDLGTDYGYTF.

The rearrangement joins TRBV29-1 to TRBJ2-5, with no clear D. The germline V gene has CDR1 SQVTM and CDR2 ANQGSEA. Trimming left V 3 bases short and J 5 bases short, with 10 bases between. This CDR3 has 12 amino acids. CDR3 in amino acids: CSVDRGSETQYF. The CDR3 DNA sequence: TGCAGCGTTGACAGAGGTTCCGAGACCCAGTACTTC.

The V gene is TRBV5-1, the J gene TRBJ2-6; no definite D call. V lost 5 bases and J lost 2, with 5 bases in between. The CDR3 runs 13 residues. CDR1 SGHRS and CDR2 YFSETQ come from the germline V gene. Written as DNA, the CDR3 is TGCGCCAGCAGTATCGCTGGGGCCAACGTCCTGACTTTC. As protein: CASSIAGANVLTF.

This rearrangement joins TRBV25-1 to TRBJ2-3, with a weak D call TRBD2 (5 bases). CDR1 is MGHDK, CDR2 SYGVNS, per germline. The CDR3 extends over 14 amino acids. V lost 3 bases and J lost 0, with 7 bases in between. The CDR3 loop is CASSDRGSTDTQYF. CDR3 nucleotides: TGTGCCAGCAGTGATCGCGGGAGCACAGATACGCAGTATTTT.

The CDR3 here is CSVEPLGGGPQDEQFF. The CDR3 nucleotides are TGCAGCGTTGAGCCCCTCGGGGGAGGCCCCCAGGATGAGCAGTTCTTC. The chain combines TRBV29-1 with TRBJ2-1; possible D gene TRBD2, 6 bases. Germline V gives CDR1 SQVTM, CDR2 ANQGSEA. The CDR3 spans 16 residues. The ends were cut back, 3 bases at V and 8 bases at J, with 23 bases in the middle.

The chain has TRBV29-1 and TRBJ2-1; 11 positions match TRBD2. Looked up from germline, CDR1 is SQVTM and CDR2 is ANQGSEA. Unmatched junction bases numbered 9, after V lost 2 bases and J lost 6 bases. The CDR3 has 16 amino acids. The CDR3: CSVEKGLAGGANEQFF. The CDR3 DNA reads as TGCAGCGTTGAAAAGGGTCTAGCGGGAGGAGCCAATGAGCAGTTCTTC.

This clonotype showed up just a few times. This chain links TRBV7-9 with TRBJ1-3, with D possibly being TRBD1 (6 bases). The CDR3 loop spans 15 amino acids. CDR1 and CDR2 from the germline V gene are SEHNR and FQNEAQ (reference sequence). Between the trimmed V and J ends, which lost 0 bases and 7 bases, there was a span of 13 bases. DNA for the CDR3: TGTGCCAGCAGCTTAGCACGGGACACGGCCAACACCATATATTTT. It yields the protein CASSLARDTANTIYF. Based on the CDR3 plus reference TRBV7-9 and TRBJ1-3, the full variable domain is DTGVSQNPRHKITKRGQNVTFRCDPISEHNRLYWYRQTLGQGPEFLTYFQNEAQLEKSRLLSDRFSAERPKGSFSTLEIQRTEQGDSAMYLCASSLARDTANTIYFGEGSWLTVV.

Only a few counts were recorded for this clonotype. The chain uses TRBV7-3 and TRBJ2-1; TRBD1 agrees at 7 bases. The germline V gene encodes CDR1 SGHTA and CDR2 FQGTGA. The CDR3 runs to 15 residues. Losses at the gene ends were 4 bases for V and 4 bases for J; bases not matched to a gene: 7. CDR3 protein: CASSSRTGDYNEQFF. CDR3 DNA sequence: TGTGCCAGCAGCTCTCGGACAGGAGATTACAATGAGCAGTTCTTC. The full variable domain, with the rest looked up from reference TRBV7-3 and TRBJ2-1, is GAGVSQTPSNKVTEKGKYVELRCDPISGHTALYWYRQSLGQGPEFLIYFQGTGAADDSGLPNDRFFAVRPEGSVSTLKIQRTERGDSAVYLCASSSRTGDYNEQFFGPGTRLTVL.